This T cell receptor (beta chain) is drawn from a study of CXCR3-negative and CXCR3-positive naive CD8 T cells. Study-wide results and caveats: Fresh PBMCs served for most assays, and CXCR3 expression fell partially after cryopreservation.

CDR3 length: 14 amino acids. Germline V gene lookup returns CDR1 MNHEY and CDR2 SVGEGT. Remarks on this clonotype: The antigen is unknown.

Researchers prepared the TRB cDNA libraries using 5' RACE with UMI labels. From its re-call of the 5' RACE reads, TCRdb lists each CDR3 protein once, without DNA. The sample yields tens of thousands of distinct CDR3 sequences, of which the top ten take up more than 7.5%. The sequenced sample was memory CD8+ T cells from blood. The J gene is TRBJ2-7, the V gene TRBV6-2 or TRBV6-3; TCRdb reports TRBD1, a call that lacks DNA to check it against. The sequence was obtained from a human donor in good health. Some clones in this sample may be carry-over from other donors' samples. The CDR3 loop is CASSRQGGEYEQYF.